This T cell receptor (beta chain) was captured in a study of T cells in Graves' hyperthyroidism and ophthalmopathy. CDR1 is SGHKS and CDR2 is YYEKEE in the germline V gene (reference sequence). The junction had 7 bases not matched to a gene; V was cut back by 4 bases and J by 5 bases. The CDR3 is made up of 15 amino acids. This clonotype was counted many times. Using RNA transcripts as the source, TCR beta CDR3 regions were amplified. First-round RT-PCR targeting the TCR CDR3 was performed with the HTBI primer set. TCRdb re-derived calls from the multiplex PCR reads in MiXCR, one entry per CDR3 protein. Altogether roughly 250,000 distinct CDR3 sequences are present, about 15% being singletons, with the ten largest covering around 28%.

Specimen: blood. The receptor was isolated from a woman aged 18-29 years with Graves' ophthalmopathy. The chain carries TRBV5-5 and TRBJ2-1, with 9 bases fitting TRBD1. CDR3 in amino acids: CASSARDRDHNEQFF. Written as DNA, the CDR3 is TGTGCCAGCAGCGCCCGGGACAGGGACCACAATGAGCAGTTCTTC.